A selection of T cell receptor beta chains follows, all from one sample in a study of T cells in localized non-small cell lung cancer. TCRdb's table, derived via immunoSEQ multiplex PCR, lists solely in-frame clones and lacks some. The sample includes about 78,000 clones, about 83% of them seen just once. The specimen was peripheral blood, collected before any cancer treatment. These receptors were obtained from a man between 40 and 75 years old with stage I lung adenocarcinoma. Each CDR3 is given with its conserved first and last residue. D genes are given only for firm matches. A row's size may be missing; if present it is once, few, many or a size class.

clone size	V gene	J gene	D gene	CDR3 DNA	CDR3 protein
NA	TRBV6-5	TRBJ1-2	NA	TGTGCCAGCAGTTGGGACAACTATGGCTACACCTTC	CASSWDNYGYTF
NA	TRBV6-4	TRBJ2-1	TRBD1	TGTGCCAGCAGCGAGGACAGGGGGAATGAGCAGTTCTTC	CASSEDRGNEQFF
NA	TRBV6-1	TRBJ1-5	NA	TGTGCCAGCAACCGTAACCGAGACAATCAGCCCCAGCATTTT	CASNRNRDNQPQHF
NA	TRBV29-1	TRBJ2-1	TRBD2	TGCAGCGCCGCGGGAGTTGGGTATAATGAGCAGTTCTTC	CSAAGVGYNEQFF
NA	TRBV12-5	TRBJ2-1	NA	TGTGCTAGTGGTATCTGGCAGTACAATGAGCAGTTCTTC	CASGIWQYNEQFF
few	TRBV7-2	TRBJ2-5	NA	TGTGCCAGCAGCCCCCAATGGGCGGAGACCCAGTACTTC	CASSPQWAETQYF
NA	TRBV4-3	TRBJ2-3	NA	TGCGCCAGCAGCCAAGGGGGGCCTGATACGCAGTATTTT	CASSQGGPDTQYF
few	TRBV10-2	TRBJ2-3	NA	TGCGCCAGCACGGCTTTTCAAGGGTTGGGGCAGTATTTT	CASTAFQGLGQYF
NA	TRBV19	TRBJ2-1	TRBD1	TGTGCCAGTAGTGATCCCGGGACAGGGTGGGCTGAGCAGTTCTTC	CASSDPGTGWAEQFF
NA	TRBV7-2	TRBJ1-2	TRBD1	TGTGCCAGCAGCTTATTGGCTGGGACAGCCTATGGCTACACCTTC	CASSLLAGTAYGYTF
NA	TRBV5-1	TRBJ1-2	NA	TGCGCCAGCAGCCCCCGGGCCCGATCTTACGTCGATGGCTACACCTTC	CASSPRARSYVDGYTF
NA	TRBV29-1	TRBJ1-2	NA	TGCAGCGTTGAAGTCGGCCCTTCGTTGGGCTTTTCCTATGGCTACACCTTC	CSVEVGPSLGFSYGYTF
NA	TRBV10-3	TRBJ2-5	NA	TGTGCCATCAGTGAGACGTACCAAGAGACCCAGTACTTC	CAISETYQETQYF
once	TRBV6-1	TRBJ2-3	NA	TGTGCCAGCAGTGATAACCCCGCGGGAACAGATACGCAGTATTTT	CASSDNPAGTDTQYF
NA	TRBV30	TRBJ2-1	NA	TGTGCCTGGAGTCCCTGGGCGGGCCGGGCGTTGGAGCAGTTCTTC	CAWSPWAGRALEQFF
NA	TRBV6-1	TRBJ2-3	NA	TGTGCCAGCAGTGAGGGTCTTTATGGGTCAGATACGCAGTATTTT	CASSEGLYGSDTQYF
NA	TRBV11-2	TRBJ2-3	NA	TGTGCCAGCAGCTTAAGGCGGAGCACAGATACGCAGTATTTT	CASSLRRSTDTQYF
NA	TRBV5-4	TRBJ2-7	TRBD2	TGTGCCAGCAGCCAGGGACTAGCGGGTTCCTACGAGCAGTACTTC	CASSQGLAGSYEQYF
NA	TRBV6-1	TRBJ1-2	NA	TGTGCCAGCAGTGCGCTAACGACAGGAGGGGGCTACACCTTC	CASSALTTGGGYTF
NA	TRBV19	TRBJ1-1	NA	TGTGCCAGTAGTATCAGGGGACCCGGGAGGGGCACTGAAGCTTTCTTT	CASSIRGPGRGTEAFF
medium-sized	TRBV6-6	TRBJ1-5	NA	TGTGCCAGCACCATCGGGGGGGGGCAGGAACAGCCCCAGCATTTT	CASTIGGGQEQPQHF
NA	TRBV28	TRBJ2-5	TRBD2	TGTGCCAGCAGTTTGCCAGCGGGAGGACAAGAGACCCAGTACTTC	CASSLPAGGQETQYF
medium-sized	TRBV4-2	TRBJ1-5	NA	TGTGCCAGCAGCCAAGTAGGGAGCAATCAGCCCCAGCATTTT	CASSQVGSNQPQHF
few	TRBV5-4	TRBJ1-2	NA	TGTGCCAGCAGACTGGACGGCCGCCGTGGCTACACCTTC	CASRLDGRRGYTF
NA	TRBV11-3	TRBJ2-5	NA	TGTGCCAGCAGCCCCAACAGGGTGGCGGAGACCCAGTACTTC	CASSPNRVAETQYF
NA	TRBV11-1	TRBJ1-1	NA	TGTGCCAGCAGCTTAGGGAATACAAACACTGAAGCTTTCTTT	CASSLGNTNTEAFF
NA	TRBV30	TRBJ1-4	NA	TGTGCCTGGAGAGGTGAGGGAGCAACTAATGAAAAACTGTTTTTT	CAWRGEGATNEKLFF
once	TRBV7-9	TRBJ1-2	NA	TGTGCCAGCAGCTTAGAAGGCGGATGGGTCTTATATGGCTACACCTTC	CASSLEGGWVLYGYTF
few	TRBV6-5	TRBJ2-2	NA	TGTGCCAGCACCGGTACCTGGAACACCGGGGAGCTGTTTTTT	CASTGTWNTGELFF
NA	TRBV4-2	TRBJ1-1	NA	TGTGCCAGCAGCCAAGAGGAACGAAGCGGCACTGAAGCTTTCTTT	CASSQEERSGTEAFF
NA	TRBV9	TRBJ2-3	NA	TGTGCCAGCAGCGCCCGCCCCGGGGCGTGGACAGATACGCAGTATTTT	CASSARPGAWTDTQYF
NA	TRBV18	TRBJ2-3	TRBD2	TGTGCCAGCTCACCCGGGAGGGATACGCAGTATTTT	CASSPGRDTQYF
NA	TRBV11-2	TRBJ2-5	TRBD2	TGTGCCAGCAGCTTACTGACTAGCAGACAAGAGACCCAGTACTTC	CASSLLTSRQETQYF
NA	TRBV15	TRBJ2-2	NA	TGTGCCACCAGCCCCCAGGGCGGCAGCGACACCGGGGAGCTGTTTTTT	CATSPQGGSDTGELFF
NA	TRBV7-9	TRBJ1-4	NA	TGTGCCAGCAGCGGAGGGAGCACTAATGAAAAACTGTTTTTT	CASSGGSTNEKLFF
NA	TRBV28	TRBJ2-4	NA	TGTGCCAGCAGGAAGACAGAACTGAATGACATTCAGTACTTC	CASRKTELNDIQYF
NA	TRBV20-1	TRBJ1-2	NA	TGCAGGCCACACCTTAACTATGGCTACACCTTC	CRPHLNYGYTF
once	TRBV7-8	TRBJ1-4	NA	TGTGCCAGCAGACTGGCAGAAAGAGGTGAAAAACTGTTTTTT	CASRLAERGEKLFF
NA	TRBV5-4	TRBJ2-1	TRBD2	TGTGCCAGCAGCAGAAGGGAGGGTTTCAACAATGAGCAGTTCTTC	CASSRREGFNNEQFF
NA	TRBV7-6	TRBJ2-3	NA	TGTGCCAGCAGCTTAGAGGCTGGACCTTCTAGCACAGATACGCAGTATTTT	CASSLEAGPSSTDTQYF
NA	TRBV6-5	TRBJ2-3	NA	TGTGCCAGCAGTTCAGAGACTAGACGCACAGATACGCAGTATTTT	CASSSETRRTDTQYF
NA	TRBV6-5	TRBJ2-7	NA	TGTGCCAGCAGTAAGGCAACAGCTCCAAGCGGAGGGCAGTACTTC	CASSKATAPSGGQYF
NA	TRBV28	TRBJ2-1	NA	TGTGCCAGCAGTTTACCCACAATTCGGGTAGGATTCTTC	CASSLPTIRVGFF
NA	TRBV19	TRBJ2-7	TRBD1	TGTGCCAGTAGTCAACAGGGGGAAGCCCCCTACGAGCAGTACTTC	CASSQQGEAPYEQYF
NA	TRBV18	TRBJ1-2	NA	TGTGCCAGCTCACCGACAGCAAGCAGGAACTATGGCTACACCTTC	CASSPTASRNYGYTF
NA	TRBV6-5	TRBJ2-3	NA	TGTGCCACTGCCAGCACAGATACGCAGTATTTT	CATASTDTQYF
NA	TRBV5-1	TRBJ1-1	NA	TGCGCCAGCCGGAAGTTGGGGGGGCAAACTGAAGCTTTCTTT	CASRKLGGQTEAFF
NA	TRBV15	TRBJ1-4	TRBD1	TGTGCCACCAGCAGGGGGGACAGGGGGGAAGAAAAACTGTTTTTT	CATSRGDRGEEKLFF
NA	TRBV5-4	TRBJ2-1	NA	TGTGCCAGCAGCTTAGGGGATAGGCAGTTCTTC	CASSLGDRQFF
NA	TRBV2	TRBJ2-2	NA	TGTGCCAGCAGTGAAGAGGGGGCCGGGGAGCTGTTTTTT	CASSEEGAGELFF
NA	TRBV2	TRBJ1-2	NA	TGTGCCAGCACCATGTACCCCAAGGCTGAGCTCTATGGCTACACCTTC	CASTMYPKAELYGYTF